The 5 T cell receptor beta chains presented below share a single source sample, sequenced in a study of shared clonotypes between healthy human individuals. TCRdb's table, derived via immunoSEQ multiplex PCR, lists solely in-frame clones and lacks some. Found here are 2 million to 2.5 million clones, approximately 95% of them singletons; the top ten hold about 0.41%. Sequenced input: naive CD4+ T cells from PBMCs. Subset indicated: CD45RA+ positively selected. All receptors come from a young man in good health. Some clones in this sample may be carry-over from other donors' samples.

The chain carries TRBV11-2 and TRBJ2-3; D is uncertain. The V gene's germline CDR1 is SGHAT and CDR2 FQNNGV. V dropped 5 bases and J dropped 2 bases, with 11 bases sitting between them. This CDR3 region has 14 residues. CDR3 sequence: CASSQTSNTDTQYF. DNA for the CDR3: TGTGCCAGCAGCCAGACTTCGAACACAGATACGCAGTATTTT.

This chain connects TRBV28 to TRBJ1-5, with 8 nucleotides matching TRBD1. CDR1 MDHEN and CDR2 SYDVKM come from the germline V gene. The CDR3 covers 14 residues. V shed 6 bases and J 7 bases; nucleotides not matched to a gene: 8. CDR3 nucleotide sequence: TGTGCCAGCAGGTCCGGACAGGGTGGCCAGCCCCAGCATTTT. Protein: CASRSGQGGQPQHF.

The rearrangement links TRBV28 to TRBJ1-2, with a weak D call TRBD1 (6 bases). V was clipped by 1 base and J by 7 bases, with 19 bases between them. There are 16 residues in the CDR3. Germline V lookup: CDR1 MDHEN, CDR2 SYDVKM. CDR3 DNA sequence: TGTGCCAGCAGTTTATTCGGCCAGGGCGGGGGCCGTGGCTACACCTTC. Amino acid sequence: CASSLFGQGGGRGYTF.

The genes are TRBV29-1 and TRBJ2-7; no reliable D call. The CDR3 extends over 14 amino acids. Germline V CDR1 and CDR2: SQVTM, ANQGSEA. V lost 0 bases and J lost 3, with 12 bases in between. CDR3 protein: CSVEDSKTYYEQYF. The CDR3, as DNA: TGCAGCGTTGAAGATTCGAAGACTTACTACGAGCAGTACTTC.

About this clone: The sample carries other DNA sequences with the same CDR3. V and J are TRBV5-4 and TRBJ2-7, with D possibly being TRBD2 (6 bases). This CDR3 region has 14 residues. V lost 0 bases and J lost 0, with 7 bases in between. The germline CDR1 and CDR2 sequences are SGHNT and YYREEE (reference sequence). Here the CDR3 reads CASSLERASYEQYF. In DNA form, the CDR3 reads TGTGCCAGCAGCTTGGAGCGGGCCTCCTACGAGCAGTACTTC.